The 19 T cell receptor beta chains in this list originate from one sample, sequenced in a study of T cells in Graves' hyperthyroidism and ophthalmopathy. RNA transcripts provided the source from which TCR beta CDR3 regions were amplified. TCR CDR3 underwent first-round RT-PCR with the HTBI primer set. MiXCR was run by TCRdb on the multiplex PCR reads, yielding one entry per CDR3 protein. The sample contains approximately 700,000 distinct CDR3 sequences, just under 45% of which appear only once. The sequenced sample consisted of peripheral blood or thyroid tissue (not recorded which). The receptors originated from an adult man with Graves' disease, either hyperthyroidism or ophthalmopathy (not recorded which).

This chain uses TRBV29-1 with TRBJ2-2; TRBD1 matches 9 bases. Germline CDR1 and CDR2: SQVTM and ANQGSEA. V was clipped by 3 bases and J by 2 bases; unmatched bases: 7. There are 16 residues in the CDR3. CDR3 sequence (DNA): TGCAGCGTTGAGGCTCCGGGACAGGGAAACACCGGGGAGCTGTTTTTT. The encoded protein is CSVEAPGQGNTGELFF.

This clonotype showed up just a few times. The chain links TRBV2 to TRBJ1-1, with 8 bases matching TRBD1. Losses at the gene ends were 8 bases for V and 5 bases for J; bases not matched to a gene: 10. The germline gives CDR1 SNHLY, CDR2 FYNNEI. The CDR3 loop spans 14 amino acids. Here the CDR3 reads CASLRQGSGTEAFF. CDR3 sequence (DNA): TGTGCCAGCTTACGACAGGGGTCGGGGACTGAAGCTTTCTTT. The whole variable domain, remainder taken from reference TRBV2 and TRBJ1-1, is EPEVTQTPSHQVTQMGQEVILRCVPISNHLYFYWYRQILGQKVEFLVSFYNNEISEKSEIFDDQFSVERPDGSNFTLKIRSTKLEDSAMYFCASLRQGSGTEAFFGQGTRLTVV.

This clonotype appeared a few times. The rearrangement links TRBV5-1 to TRBJ1-1, with D tentatively TRBD1 (6 bases). This CDR3 has 13 residues. V lost 6 bases and J lost 3, with 12 bases in between. In germline, CDR1 is SGHRS, CDR2 YFSETQ. Here the CDR3 DNA reads TGCGCCAGCAACAGGGCTGAGGACACTGAAGCTTTCTTT. Translating gives CASNRAEDTEAFF.

The gene calls are TRBV5-1 and TRBJ2-5, with D uncertain. V was cut by 4 bases and J by 2 bases, with 12 bases left in between. Germline V CDR1 and CDR2: SGHRS, YFSETQ. The CDR3 consists of 14 residues. For the CDR3, the DNA is TGCGCCAGCAGCAATGAAATTACTCAAGAGACCCAGTACTTC. Protein: CASSNEITQETQYF.

This chain connects TRBV7-9 to TRBJ2-5; D ambiguous. Germline CDR1 SEHNR, CDR2 FQNEAQ (reference sequence). This CDR3 comprises 14 residues. V lost 5 bases and J lost 2, with 12 bases in between. The CDR3 protein is CASSPFSPQETQYF. CDR3 nucleotide sequence: TGTGCCAGCAGCCCCTTTAGTCCGCAAGAGACCCAGTACTTC.

The V call is TRBV2, the J call TRBJ1-3; D is uncertain. Germline V gene lookup returns CDR1 SNHLY and CDR2 FYNNEI. CDR3 size: 16 residues. Trimming shortened V by 5 bases and J by 4 bases, and 18 bases separated the two germline ends. In DNA, the CDR3 is TGTGCCAGCAGTTTCCCTGGGTCCCGGTGGGGAAACACCATATATTTT. Protein: CASSFPGSRWGNTIYF.

V and J are TRBV24-1 and TRBJ1-5; no clear D. Germline CDR1 and CDR2: KGHDR and SFDVKD. The CDR3 has 13 amino acids. V lost 7 bases to trimming and J lost 5 bases, with 11 bases between them. In DNA form, the CDR3 reads TGTGCCACCAGACCTAAATCGGATCAGCCCCAGCATTTT. Amino acids: CATRPKSDQPQHF.

In regard to this clonotype: Its ends do not fully match the called genes, so a read error is possible. CDR3 bases: TGTGCCAGCAGCTTCCGGGACAGGGGGCGCTCCCACGAGCAGTACTTC. This translates into CASSFRDRGRSHEQYF. V is TRBV11-2 and J is TRBJ2-7, with TRBD1 matching 12 bases. This CDR3 contains 16 residues. Germline V gene data show CDR1 as SGHAT and CDR2 as FQNNGV.

This clonotype was seen a few times. The rearrangement links TRBV20-1 to TRBJ1-1, with D tentatively TRBD1 (6 bases). The germline V and J ends were trimmed by 4 bases and 5 bases, with 14 bases remaining between them. The CDR3 has 13 residues. The V gene's germline CDR1 is DFQATT and CDR2 SNEGSKA (reference sequence). The CDR3 region has the DNA TGCAGTGCTACTCGGGCAGGGGAAACTGAAGCTTTCTTT. Residues: CSATRAGETEAFF.

In its sample, this clonotype was seen a few times. This sequence joins TRBV30 and TRBJ2-5; maybe TRBD1 (5 bases). V lost 4 bases and J lost 5, with 11 bases in between. CDR1 and CDR2 (germline): GTSNPN, SVGIG (reference sequence). The CDR3 extends over 12 amino acids. CDR3 nucleotide sequence: TGTGCCTGGAATGGCAGGGCTGAGACCCAGTACTTC. Its translation: CAWNGRAETQYF.

This clonotype has more than one count but fewer than ten. J is TRBJ1-1 and V is TRBV5-4; 9 bases are a match to TRBD1. The germline V gene encodes CDR1 SGHNT and CDR2 YYREEE (reference sequence). This CDR3 region has 12 residues. The ends lost 4 bases at V and 12 bases at J; junction bases unmatched: 7. DNA for the CDR3: TGTGCCAGCAGCCATGGGACAGGGAAGCCTTTCTTT. Its protein product is CASSHGTGKPFF. Looking up the rest from reference TRBV5-4 and TRBJ1-1 gives the full variable domain: ETGVTQSPTHLIKTRGQQVTLRCSSQSGHNTVSWYQQALGQGPQFIFQYYREEENGRGNFPPRFSGLQFPNYSSELNVNALELDDSALYLCASSHGTGKPFFGQGTRLTVV.

This clonotype was picked up many times. The rearrangement joins TRBV10-3 to TRBJ1-5; maybe TRBD1 (5 bases). Per the germline V gene, CDR1 is ENHRY and CDR2 is SYGVKD. This CDR3 region has 13 residues. V lost 7 bases and J 3 bases, leaving 10 bases between the germline ends. CDR3 bases: TGTGCCATCAAGGACAACGACAATCAGCCCCAGCATTTT. This encodes CAIKDNDNQPQHF.

The V gene is TRBV5-1, the J gene TRBJ2-6, with 7 bases fitting TRBD1. V gave up 0 bases and J gave up 10 bases; unmatched junction bases: 4. Germline CDR1 SGHRS, CDR2 YFSETQ. The CDR3 covers 14 residues. CDR3 region: CASSLDRGRNVLTF. In nucleotides, the CDR3 is TGCGCCAGCAGCTTGGACAGGGGTCGTAACGTCCTGACTTTC.

This chain links TRBV29-1 with TRBJ1-1; D is unresolved. CDR1 and CDR2 (germline): SQVTM, ANQGSEA. Trimming pared 5 bases from V and 6 bases from J, leaving 13 bases between. The CDR3 is 12 residues long. The CDR3 loop is CSVLIGLAEAFF. CDR3 nucleotide sequence: TGCAGCGTTCTTATAGGGTTGGCTGAAGCTTTCTTT.

The V and J genes are TRBV10-1 and TRBJ2-7, with TRBD2 identical over 10 bases. Trimming took 4 bases from V and 5 from J; bases not matched to a gene: 14. The CDR3 contains 17 residues. Per germline, CDR1 WNHNN and CDR2 SYGVQD (reference sequence). The CDR3 nucleotides read TGCGCCAGCAGTGGCCCTCGGTCGATAGCGGGAGGCGACGAGCAGTACTTC. This gives the protein CASSGPRSIAGGDEQYF.

Ten or more counts support this clonotype. This chain connects TRBV5-1 to TRBJ1-6, with D hard to call. The germline V and J ends were trimmed by 4 bases and 7 bases, with 12 bases remaining between them. The CDR3 totals 14 residues. Germline CDR1 is SGHRS and CDR2 is YFSETQ. The CDR3 DNA is TGCGCCAGCAGCGTTGGGATTGTGAATTCACCCCTCCACTTT. Translated, it gives CASSVGIVNSPLHF.

The chain is built from TRBV6-2 or TRBV6-3 and TRBJ2-7; 7 bases are a match to TRBD1. The trim removed 8 bases at V and 4 bases at J, leaving 8 bases unmatched. Germline values: CDR1 MNHEY, CDR2 SVGEGT. The CDR3 loop spans 13 amino acids. CDR3 DNA sequence: TGTGCCAGCGTTCCGACAGGGCGTTACGAGCAGTACTTC. Its protein is CASVPTGRYEQYF.

A note on this clonotype: Compared with germline, one end of the junction differs, possibly owing to a read error. The chain uses TRBV6-1 and TRBJ1-1; no firm D call. This CDR3 region has 14 residues. Germline V gene sequence: CDR1 MNHNS, CDR2 SASEGT. CDR3 residues: CASSTDGLNTGAFF. CDR3 nucleotides: TGTGCCAGCAGCACGGACGGACTGAACACTGGAGCTTTCTTT.

V is TRBV7-9 and J is TRBJ1-1; D remains ambiguous. Germline values: CDR1 SEHNR, CDR2 FQNEAQ (reference sequence). The CDR3 totals 17 residues. V was shortened by 1 base and J by 1 base, with 16 bases between the two germline ends. DNA for the CDR3: TGTGCCAGCAGCTTAGTCCCCCGTGTTGGGCAGAACACTGAAGCTTTCTTT. Protein: CASSLVPRVGQNTEAFF.